This T cell receptor (beta chain) was identified during a study of T cells after yellow fever vaccination. In TCRdb, the 5' RACE reads were re-called with MiXCR into one record per CDR3 protein. This sample has a few hundred thousand distinct CDR3 sequences, with 4.1% found just once. The CDR3 length is 15 residues. Germline loops: CDR1 SGHAT, CDR2 FQNNGV. V was cut by 5 bases and J by 5 bases, with 19 bases left in between. This clonotype has more than one count but fewer than ten. This chain uses TRBV11-2 with TRBJ2-7; D is possibly TRBD1 or TRBD2 (6 bases each). The clonotype comes from a man younger than 30 who received the YFV17D yellow fever vaccine. Here the sequenced sample was PBMCs, taken 5 days after the yellow fever booster vaccination. CDR3 bases: TGTGCCAGCAGCGATCCGTCACGGGGGCTGGACGAGCAGTACTTC. Encoded protein: CASSDPSRGLDEQYF.